This T cell receptor (beta chain) was recorded in a study of T cells in Graves' hyperthyroidism and ophthalmopathy. Whole-study context: Before any treatment, at initial diagnosis, peripheral blood was collected.

For Graves' hyperthyroidism to be stable, ophthalmopathy could not progress within 18 months. Diagnoses used clinical symptoms, serum thyroxine and TRAb, thyroid ultrasound and orbital computed tomography. This clonotype was seen at least ten times. The target antigen is unknown. The source material, RNA transcripts, was used to amplify TCR beta CDR3 regions. The HTBI primer set was used in a first-round RT-PCR of the TCR CDR3. TCRdb passed the multiplex PCR reads through MiXCR, listing each CDR3 protein once. The sample includes over 500,000 distinct CDR3 sequences, about 14% of them seen just once. General observations from the study: Among thyroid clonotypes expanded above 0.001, most also appeared in blood.

The TCR originated in a woman between 35 and 50 years old with Graves' hyperthyroidism. The sample comprised blood.

In DNA form, the CDR3 reads TGTGCCAGCGTTGGCGGGCATCTAATTAGCAATCAGCCCCAGCATTTT. Its protein product is CASVGGHLISNQPQHF. The V and J genes are TRBV6-1 and TRBJ1-5, with no clear D. Trimming pared 8 bases from V and 0 bases from J, leaving 17 bases between. The CDR3 length is 16 residues. CDR1 and CDR2 from the germline V gene are MNHNS and SASEGT.